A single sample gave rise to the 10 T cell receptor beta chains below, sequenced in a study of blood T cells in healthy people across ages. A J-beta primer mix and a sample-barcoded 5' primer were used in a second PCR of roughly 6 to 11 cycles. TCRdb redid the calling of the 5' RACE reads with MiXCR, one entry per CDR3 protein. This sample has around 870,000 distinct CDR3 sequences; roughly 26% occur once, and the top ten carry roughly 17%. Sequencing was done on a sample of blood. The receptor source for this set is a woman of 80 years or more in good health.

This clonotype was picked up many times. CDR3 coding DNA: TGTGCCAGCAGCCTCCGCGGCGGGGGGGCCGCCAATGAGCAGTTCTTC. Its translation is CASSLRGGGAANEQFF. The chain links TRBV6-5 to TRBJ2-1, with 9 bases matching TRBD2. CDR1 and CDR2 (germline): MNHEY, SVGAGI. The CDR3 totals 16 residues. J gave up 6 bases and V 6 bases, and 12 bases lay outside the gene matches.

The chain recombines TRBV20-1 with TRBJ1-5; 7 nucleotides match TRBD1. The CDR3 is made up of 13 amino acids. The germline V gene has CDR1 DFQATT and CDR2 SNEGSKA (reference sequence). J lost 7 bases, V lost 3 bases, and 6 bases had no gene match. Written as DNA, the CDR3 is TGCAGTGCTAGCGGAGGAGGGGGCCAGCCCCAGCATTTT. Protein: CSASGGGGQPQHF.

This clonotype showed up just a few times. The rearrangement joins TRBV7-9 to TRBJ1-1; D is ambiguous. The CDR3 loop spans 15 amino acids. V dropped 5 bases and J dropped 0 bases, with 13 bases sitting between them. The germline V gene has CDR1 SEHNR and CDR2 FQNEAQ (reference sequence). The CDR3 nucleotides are TGTGCCAGCAGCGTCGTTTTGACCCTGAACACTGAAGCTTTCTTT. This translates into CASSVVLTLNTEAFF.

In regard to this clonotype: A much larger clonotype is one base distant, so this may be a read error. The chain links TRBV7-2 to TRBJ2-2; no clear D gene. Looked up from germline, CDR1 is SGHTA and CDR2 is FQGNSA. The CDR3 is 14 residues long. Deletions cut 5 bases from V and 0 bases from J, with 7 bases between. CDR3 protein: CTSSPTPNTGELFF. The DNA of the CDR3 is TGTACCAGCAGCCCTACTCCGAACACCGGGGAGCTGTTTTTT.

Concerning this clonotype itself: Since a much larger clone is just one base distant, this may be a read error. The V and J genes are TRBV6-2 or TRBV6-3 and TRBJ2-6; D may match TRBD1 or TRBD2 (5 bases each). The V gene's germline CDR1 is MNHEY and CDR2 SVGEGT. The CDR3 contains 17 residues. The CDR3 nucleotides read TGTGCCAACAGTTTTGAGGGGAAGTTCTCTGGGGCCAACGTCCTGACTTTC. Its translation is CANSFEGKFSGANVLTF.

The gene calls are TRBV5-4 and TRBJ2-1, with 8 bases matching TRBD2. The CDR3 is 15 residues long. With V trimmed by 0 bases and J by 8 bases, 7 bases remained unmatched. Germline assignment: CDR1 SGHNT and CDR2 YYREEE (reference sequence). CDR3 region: CASSLGGLGFDEQFF. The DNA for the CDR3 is TGTGCCAGCAGCTTGGGGGGACTAGGTTTCGATGAGCAGTTCTTC.

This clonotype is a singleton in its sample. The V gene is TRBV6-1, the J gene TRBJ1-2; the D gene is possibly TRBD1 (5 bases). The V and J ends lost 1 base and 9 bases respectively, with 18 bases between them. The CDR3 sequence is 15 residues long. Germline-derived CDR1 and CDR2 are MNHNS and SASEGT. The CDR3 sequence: CASSEVRDGEYSYTF. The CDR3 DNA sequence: TGTGCCAGCAGTGAAGTTAGGGACGGAGAATATAGCTACACCTTC.

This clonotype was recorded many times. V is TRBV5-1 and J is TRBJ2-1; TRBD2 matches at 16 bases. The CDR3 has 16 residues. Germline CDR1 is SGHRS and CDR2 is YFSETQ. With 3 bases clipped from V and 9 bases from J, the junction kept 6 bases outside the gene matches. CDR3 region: CASSSTGTSGGVEQFF. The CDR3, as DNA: TGCGCCAGCAGCTCCACCGGGACTAGCGGGGGGGTTGAGCAGTTCTTC.

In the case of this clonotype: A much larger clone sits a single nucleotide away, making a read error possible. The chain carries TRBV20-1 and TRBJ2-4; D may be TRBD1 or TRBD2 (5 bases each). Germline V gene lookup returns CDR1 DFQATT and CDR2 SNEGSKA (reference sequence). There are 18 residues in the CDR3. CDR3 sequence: CSASSPTANRLAKNIRYF. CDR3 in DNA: TGCAGTGCTAGTTCTCCGACAGCCAACCGCCTAGCCAAAAACATTCGGTACTTC.

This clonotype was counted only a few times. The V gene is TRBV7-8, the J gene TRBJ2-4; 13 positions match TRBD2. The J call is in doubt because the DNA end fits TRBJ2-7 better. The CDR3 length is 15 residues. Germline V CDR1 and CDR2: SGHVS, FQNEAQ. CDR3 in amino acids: CASSITSGGAYEQYF. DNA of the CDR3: TGTGCCAGCAGCATTACTAGCGGGGGGGCCTACGAGCAGTACTTC.